This T cell receptor (beta chain) was obtained from a study of cytomegalovirus exposure and HLA in healthy donors. The PCR was carried out with 60 Vbeta primers and 13 Jbeta primers. The table came from immunoSEQ multiplex PCR; TCRdb's copy has only in-frame clones and leaves some out. The data contain around 230,000 clones, over 75% of them singletons. The specimen sequenced was PBMCs. The TCR originated in a male donor in good health and CMV-seronegative.

This chain's CDR3 is CASSLAPGQEAFF. The CDR3 coding sequence is TGCGCCAGCAGCTTGGCTCCGGGACAGGAAGCTTTCTTT. V and J are TRBV5-1 and TRBJ1-1, with 7 bases fitting TRBD1. J lost 8 bases, V lost 0 bases, and 4 bases had no gene match. This CDR3 is 13 amino acids long. Per germline, CDR1 SGHRS and CDR2 YFSETQ.